These 25 T cell receptor beta chains share one sample of origin, sequenced in a study of T cells expressing NK-cell markers. Each CDR3 protein gets one entry in TCRdb, which reprocessed the 5' RACE reads and gives no DNA. This sample's table has 250,000 to 300,000 distinct CDR3 sequences. The sample was blood T cells: a sorted CD56 or NKG2C T cell subset, CD4+ or CD8+ T cells, or bulk PBMC T cells (not recorded which). These receptors were obtained from a woman aged 18-70 years in good health.

V and J are TRBV20-1 and TRBJ2-3; TCRdb returns TRBD2, unconfirmable since there is no DNA. This CDR3 spans 15 amino acids. Germline CDR1 reads DFQATT; CDR2 reads SNEGSKA (reference sequence). The CDR3 here is CSAREGTDAPDTQYF.

The V gene is TRBV29-1, the J gene TRBJ2-1; no DNA is available, so the TRBD2 call from TCRdb remains unchecked. The V gene's germline CDR1 is SQVTM and CDR2 ANQGSEA. CDR3 size: 12 residues. The CDR3 loop reads CSVDRLGSEQFF.

This CDR3 reads CSVEGINTDTQYF. The chain carries TRBV29-1 and TRBJ2-3. The CDR3 is made up of 13 amino acids. Germline-derived CDR1 and CDR2 are SQVTM and ANQGSEA.

This chain uses TRBV29-1 with TRBJ1-4. This CDR3 is 14 amino acids long. Germline V gene data show CDR1 as SQVTM and CDR2 as ANQGSEA. The CDR3 loop is CSPGGVPTNEKLFF.

V is TRBV4-3 and J is TRBJ2-3; TCRdb gives TRBD1 as the D gene, but with no DNA this cannot be confirmed. The CDR3 contains 17 residues. Germline V gene lookup returns CDR1 LGHNA and CDR2 YSLEER. This CDR3 is CASSQRGPGTVTDTQYF.

The chain carries TRBV7-2 and TRBJ1-1; TCRdb reports TRBD1, a call that lacks DNA to check it against. This CDR3 contains 14 residues. Germline V gene data show CDR1 as SGHTA and CDR2 as FQGNSA. CDR3: CASSSPDRGSEAFF. Full variable domain (rest looked up from reference TRBV7-2 and TRBJ1-1): GAGVSQSPSNKVTEKGKDVELRCDPISGHTALYWYRQSLGQGLEFLIYFQGNSAPDKSGLPSDRFSAERTGGSVSTLTIQRTQQEDSAVYLCASSSPDRGSEAFFGQGTRLTVV.

The chain employs TRBV12-3 or TRBV12-4 and TRBJ1-1. The CDR3 has 13 residues. The CDR3 sequence: CASSFLQSHEAFF.

The rearrangement joins TRBV7-6 to TRBJ1-1; checking the TCRdb D call of TRBD1 is not possible without DNA. This CDR3 comprises 17 residues. From germline, CDR1 is SGHVS and CDR2 FNYEAQ. CDR3: CASSPGQGVGMNTEAFF.

This chain joins TRBV28 and TRBJ2-1; the TCRdb D gene call, TRBD1, has no DNA to confirm it. From germline, CDR1 is MDHEN and CDR2 SYDVKM. The CDR3 runs to 16 residues. CDR3 loop: CASSLETGGVPNEQFF.

V is TRBV20-1 and J is TRBJ2-7; TCRdb's D call, TRBD1, is unchecked because there is no DNA. The V gene's germline CDR1 is DFQATT and CDR2 SNEGSKA (reference sequence). This CDR3 spans 13 amino acids. This chain's CDR3 is CSASDRIIYEQYF.

The chain carries TRBV7-2 and TRBJ2-1; lacking DNA, the TRBD1 call made by TCRdb goes unchecked. The germline gives CDR1 SGHTA, CDR2 FQGNSA. This CDR3 is 15 amino acids long. CDR3 amino acids: CASSLGTGFYNEQFF. Full variable domain (remainder filled in from reference TRBV7-2 and TRBJ2-1): GAGVSQSPSNKVTEKGKDVELRCDPISGHTALYWYRQSLGQGLEFLIYFQGNSAPDKSGLPSDRFSAERTGGSVSTLTIQRTQQEDSAVYLCASSLGTGFYNEQFFGPGTRLTVL.

V and J are TRBV4-3 and TRBJ2-2; TCRdb gives TRBD1 as the D gene, but with no DNA this cannot be confirmed. Germline loops: CDR1 LGHNA, CDR2 YSLEER. CDR3 size: 15 residues. This CDR3 is CASSYYRGWTGELVF.

The J gene is TRBJ1-1, the V gene TRBV10-3. Per the germline V gene, CDR1 is ENHRY and CDR2 is SYGVKD. CDR3 length equals 13 residues. CDR3 sequence reads: CAISSREGTEAFF.

This chain uses TRBV18 with TRBJ2-4; as DNA is missing, the TRBD1 call by TCRdb cannot be tested. The V gene's germline CDR1 is KGHSH and CDR2 LQKENI. The CDR3 sequence is 15 residues long. The CDR3 region is CASSAQGQDKNIQYF.

The V call is TRBV4-2, the J call TRBJ1-4. The CDR3 is made up of 15 amino acids. Germline CDR1 and CDR2: LGHNA and YNFKEQ. CDR3 protein: CASSQDGTSGEKLFF.

The rearrangement joins TRBV20-1 to TRBJ2-1. The V gene's germline CDR1 is DFQATT and CDR2 SNEGSKA (reference sequence). This CDR3 contains 11 residues. This CDR3 is CSARRNNEQFF.

The genes are TRBV29-1 and TRBJ2-2; as DNA is missing, the TRBD1 call by TCRdb cannot be tested. The germline V gene encodes CDR1 SQVTM and CDR2 ANQGSEA. The CDR3 is 16 residues long. The CDR3 sequence: CSVFLGTGLNTGELFF.

The chain combines TRBV2 with TRBJ2-2; TCRdb returns TRBD1, unconfirmable since there is no DNA. Germline V lookup: CDR1 SNHLY, CDR2 FYNNEI. CDR3 length: 14 amino acids. The CDR3 sequence: CASSTQGANGELFF.

V and J are TRBV6-5 and TRBJ2-2. This CDR3 spans 15 amino acids. In germline, CDR1 is MNHEY, CDR2 SVGAGI. The CDR3 loop reads CASSYSKGRAGELFF.

The chain is built from TRBV20-1 and TRBJ2-7; TCRdb's D call of TRBD1 is untestable without DNA. Germline lookup yields CDR1 DFQATT and CDR2 SNEGSKA (reference sequence). This CDR3 is 16 amino acids long. This CDR3 is CSARDWEQDRSYEQYF.

The chain carries TRBV4-2 and TRBJ2-3; the D call from TCRdb, TRBD2, cannot be confirmed without DNA. Germline CDR1 is LGHNA and CDR2 is YNFKEQ. This CDR3 region has 14 residues. The CDR3: CASSPAGGLDTQYF.

The chain employs TRBV7-8 and TRBJ2-2. The germline V gene has CDR1 SGHVS and CDR2 FQNEAQ. The CDR3 runs 18 residues. The CDR3 protein is CASSQSRFSGLNTGELFF.

The V gene is TRBV28, the J gene TRBJ2-1; without DNA, the TCRdb call of TRBD2 cannot be checked. CDR3 size: 20 residues. Per germline, CDR1 MDHEN and CDR2 SYDVKM. The CDR3 here is CASTSPGTSGRALSYNEQFF.

CDR3 amino acids: CASSLTRDRENEQFF. The chain couples TRBV7-2 to TRBJ2-1; there is no DNA to check the TCRdb D call of TRBD1. The CDR3 length is 15 residues. CDR1 and CDR2 (germline): SGHTA, FQGNSA.

This sequence joins TRBV5-1 and TRBJ2-1; the D call of TRBD1 rests on TCRdb alone, since no DNA is present to check it. The CDR3 has 14 residues. The germline V gene encodes CDR1 SGHRS and CDR2 YFSETQ. The CDR3 sequence: CASSWAGTYNEQFF.